This TCR beta chain was sequenced for a study of blood T cell repertoires in COVID-19. Profiling relied on immunoSEQ multiplex PCR, and the TCRdb table lists in-frame clones only, not all of them. In the table there are 94,000 or so clones, 70% to 90% of which are singletons. The CDR3 length is 15 residues. Losses at the gene ends were 0 bases for V and 7 bases for J; bases not matched to a gene: 7. Germline V gene lookup returns CDR1 SGHKS and CDR2 YYEKEE (reference sequence). Specimen: peripheral blood. The chain is built from TRBV5-5 and TRBJ2-4; 7 positions match TRBD1. This clonotype was sampled from a woman aged 70-85 years with acute or convalescent COVID-19. The CDR3 protein is CASSLARGRGNIQYF. The DNA for the CDR3 is TGTGCCAGCAGCTTGGCTCGAGGCAGGGGGAACATTCAGTACTTC.